This is a list of T cell receptor beta chains from one sample in a study of shared clonotypes between healthy human individuals. Generated by immunoSEQ multiplex PCR, the TCRdb table keeps only in-frame clones and is missing some. The sample shows millions of clones, about 92% of them seen only once. The sample taken for sequencing was naive CD4+ T cells sorted from blood. All receptors derive from a young man in good health. CDR3s include the opening cysteine and the closing phenylalanine or tryptophan. D genes are given only for firm matches. Clone size is shown for a subset of rows, as once, few, many or a class of expanded clone.

length	V	D	J	size	DNA	CDR3
16	TRBV19	NA	TRBJ2-2	once	TGTGCCAGTAGTATAGTGGCGGGGACGGGCACCGGGGAGCTGTTTTTT	CASSIVAGTGTGELFF
19	TRBV7-9	TRBD2	TRBJ2-1	NA	TGTGCCAGCAGCCCAGACAGACAGAAGACTAGCGGGGATTACAATGAGCAGTTCTTC	CASSPDRQKTSGDYNEQFF
15	TRBV7-9	NA	TRBJ2-3	once	TGTGCCAGCAGCTTATTAGGCCATCCCACAGATACGCAGTATTTT	CASSLLGHPTDTQYF
16	TRBV27	NA	TRBJ2-7	NA	TGTGCCAGCAGTGGAGGGACTTCTCAAATATTTTACGAGCAGTACTTC	CASSGGTSQIFYEQYF
12	TRBV2	NA	TRBJ1-1	few	TGTGCCAGCAGAATGCGGGAGGCTGAAGCTTTCTTT	CASRMREAEAFF
13	TRBV6-1	NA	TRBJ1-2	NA	TGTGCCAGCAGCTTTACAGCTAATCGCGGCTACACCTTC	CASSFTANRGYTF
12	TRBV11-2	NA	TRBJ2-7	NA	TGTGCCAGCAGCTTAGTTCACTACGAGCAGTACTTC	CASSLVHYEQYF
15	TRBV5-6	NA	TRBJ1-5	NA	TGTGCCAGCAGCTTGGGACAGGTTAGCAATCAGCCCCAGCATTTT	CASSLGQVSNQPQHF
15	TRBV7-2	NA	TRBJ1-5	once	TGTGCCAGCAGCTTAGGGGGGGCACAGAAACAGCCCCAGCATTTT	CASSLGGAQKQPQHF
18	TRBV9	TRBD2	TRBJ2-1	few	TGTGCCAGCAGCGTAACCCTTCTAAGCGCGGGAGGGCCCAATGAGCAGTTCTTC	CASSVTLLSAGGPNEQFF
13	TRBV5-1	TRBD1	TRBJ1-4	once	TGCGCCAGCAGACCTCCAGGGGGAGAAAAACTGTTTTTT	CASRPPGGEKLFF
14	TRBV10-2	NA	TRBJ2-2	NA	TGCGCCAGCAGGCAACAGGGCCCCACCGGGGAGCTGTTTTTT	CASRQQGPTGELFF
15	TRBV5-1	NA	TRBJ2-7	few	TGCGCCAGCAGCCCGAGGGACACGAGCTCCTACGAGCAGTACTTC	CASSPRDTSSYEQYF
18	TRBV30	NA	TRBJ1-3	NA	TGTGCCTGGAGTGTAAAGGGGGTGTCCTTGGGTTCTGGAAACACCATATATTTT	CAWSVKGVSLGSGNTIYF
15	TRBV7-8	TRBD1	TRBJ1-6	NA	TGTGCCAGCAGCCTTGGACAGGGGCATAATTCACCCCTCCACTTT	CASSLGQGHNSPLHF
15	TRBV6-5	NA	TRBJ1-3	NA	TGTGCCAGCAGCCAACAGGTGTTCTCTGGAAACACCATATATTTT	CASSQQVFSGNTIYF
13	TRBV2	NA	TRBJ2-7	NA	TGTGCCAGCAGTCCATACGAGGGTCGCGAGCAGTACTTC	CASSPYEGREQYF
15	TRBV19	NA	TRBJ1-2	NA	TGTGCCAGTAGTCCCAGTCCGGGAAGGGACTATGGCTACACCTTC	CASSPSPGRDYGYTF
15	TRBV6-6	NA	TRBJ1-5	NA	TGTGCCAGCAGTTACTCCGGGATCCTAAATCAGCCCCAGCATTTT	CASSYSGILNQPQHF
12	TRBV18	NA	TRBJ2-5	NA	TGTGCCAGCTCACCCCAGGGGGAGACCCAGTACTTC	CASSPQGETQYF
15	TRBV7-2	TRBD1	TRBJ2-7	NA	TGTGCCAGCAGCGCTTCCGGGACAGTTACCTACGAGCAGTACTTC	CASSASGTVTYEQYF
14	TRBV5-4	NA	TRBJ1-1	NA	TGTGCCAGCAGCTTGAGTACGGGAAACACTGAAGCTTTCTTT	CASSLSTGNTEAFF
11	TRBV19	TRBD1	TRBJ2-7	NA	TGTGCCAGTAGACAGGGGTACGAGCAGTACTTC	CASRQGYEQYF
15	TRBV5-1	TRBD2	TRBJ2-3	NA	TGCGCCAGCGCAGGACTAGCGACTAGCACAGATACGCAGTATTTT	CASAGLATSTDTQYF
14	TRBV28	NA	TRBJ1-6	NA	TGTGCCAGCAGCCAGACCGACAGTCAAACACCCCTCCACTTT	CASSQTDSQTPLHF
17	TRBV30	NA	TRBJ2-6	once	TGTGCCTGGATTCCGAAGGGTTTAGCAACTGGGGCCAACGTCCTGACTTTC	CAWIPKGLATGANVLTF
14	TRBV7-2	NA	TRBJ1-2	NA	TGTGCCAGCAGCTTGTCCCCAGGGAACTATGGCTACACCTTC	CASSLSPGNYGYTF
12	TRBV10-3	NA	TRBJ2-5	NA	TGTGCCATCAGTGGCGGAGGTGAGACCCAGTACTTC	CAISGGGETQYF
16	TRBV10-3	TRBD2	TRBJ2-5	NA	TGTGCCATCAGCGGGACTAGCGGGGGGATGGAAGAGACCCAGTACTTC	CAISGTSGGMEETQYF